This T cell receptor beta chain came from a study of blood T cell repertoires in COVID-19. About the research overall: Collection of acute and convalescent COVID-19 samples took place in the United States, Italy and Spain. Sources were T cells, B-cell-depleted T cells, or PBMCs; the material itself was cDNA or gDNA.

Trimming took 6 bases from V and 5 from J; bases not matched to a gene: 2. The length of the CDR3 is 14 residues. Germline CDR1 reads MNHNY; CDR2 reads SVGAGI (reference sequence). Per the authors' pipeline: Researchers report that nucleated cell counts were estimated from reference gene primer amplification. Sequenced by immunoSEQ multiplex PCR; TCRdb stores in-frame clones only, minus some. V, J and clone size were drawn from that table, and D and trimming were deduced from the DNA. The data contain about 190,000 clones, about three quarters of them singletons. This clonotype was sampled from a woman at least 80 years old with active or convalescent COVID-19. Sequencing used peripheral blood. The chain employs TRBV6-6 and TRBJ1-6; TRBD1 aligns across 9 bases. The CDR3 DNA sequence: TGTGCCAGCAGCCGACAGGGGGATAATTCACCCCTCCACTTT. Its translation is CASSRQGDNSPLHF.